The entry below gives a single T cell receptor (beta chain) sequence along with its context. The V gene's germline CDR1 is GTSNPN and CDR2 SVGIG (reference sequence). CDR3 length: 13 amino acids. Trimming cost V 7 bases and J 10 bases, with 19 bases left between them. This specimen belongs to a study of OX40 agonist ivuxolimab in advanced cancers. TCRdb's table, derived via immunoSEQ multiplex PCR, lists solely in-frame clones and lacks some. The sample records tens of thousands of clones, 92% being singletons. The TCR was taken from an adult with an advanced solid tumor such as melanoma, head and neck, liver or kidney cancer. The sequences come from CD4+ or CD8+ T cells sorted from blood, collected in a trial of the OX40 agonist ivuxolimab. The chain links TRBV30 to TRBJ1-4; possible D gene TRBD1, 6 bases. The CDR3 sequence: CAYTTGSVGKLFF. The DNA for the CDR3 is TGTGCCTACACCACAGGGAGTGTAGGAAAACTGTTTTTT.